The clone carrying this T cell receptor beta chain was seen repeatedly, ten times or more. Its antigen is undetermined. This sample is part of a study of molecular identifiers for immune sequencing clone quantification. General study findings and limits: Among effectors, clones above 20 RNA copies held over 99% of molecules; among naive cells, under 1%.

In preparing bulk TCR libraries, previously described methods and listed TCR primers were used. TCRdb used MiXCR to reprocess the PCR reads, holding one entry per CDR3 protein. The data contain about 640,000 distinct CDR3 sequences, just under 20% of them singletons. As CD8+CD4-CCR7+CD45RA+ cells, naive CD8 T cells were sorted. The sample comprised naive CD8+ T cells from blood, with Jurkat cell RNA spiked in. Regarding subset: FACS-sorted CD8+CD4-CCR7+CD45RA+ naive T cells. This receptor was identified in a human donor in good health. Some libraries in this study had Jurkat cell RNA spiked in.

CDR3 in DNA: TGTGCCTGGACAAAAAGGGTTAGGGAAGCTTTCTTT. As protein: CAWTKRVREAFF. The chain employs TRBV30 and TRBJ1-1, with D uncertain. V lost 4 bases to trimming and J lost 8 bases, with 14 bases between them. The CDR3 is 12 residues long. Germline lookup yields CDR1 GTSNPN and CDR2 SVGIG (reference sequence).